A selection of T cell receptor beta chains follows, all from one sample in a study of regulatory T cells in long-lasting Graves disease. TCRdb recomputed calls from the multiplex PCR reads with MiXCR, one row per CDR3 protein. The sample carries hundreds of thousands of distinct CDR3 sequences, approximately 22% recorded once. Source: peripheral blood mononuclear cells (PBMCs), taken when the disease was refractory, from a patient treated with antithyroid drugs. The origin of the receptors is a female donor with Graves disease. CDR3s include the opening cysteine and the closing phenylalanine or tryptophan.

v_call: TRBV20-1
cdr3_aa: CSARDISRADTQYF

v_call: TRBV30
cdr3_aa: CALGTSGIFGEQSF

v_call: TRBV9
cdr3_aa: CASSVSPSGPSEQYF

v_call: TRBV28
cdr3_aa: CASRLADPYEQYF

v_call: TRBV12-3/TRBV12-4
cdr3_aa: CASSFMTGMNTEAFF

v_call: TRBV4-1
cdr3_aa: CASSQGGGVTSGIQETQYF

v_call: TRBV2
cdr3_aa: CANRWDGSSYEQYF

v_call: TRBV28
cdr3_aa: CASRPGQGYEQYF

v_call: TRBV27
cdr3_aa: CASSLGGATWEAFF

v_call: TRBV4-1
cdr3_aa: CASSPKMGQSYEQYF

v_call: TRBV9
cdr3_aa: CASSGTSGRAGNIQYF

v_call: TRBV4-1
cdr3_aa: CASSQGGTVSYEQYF

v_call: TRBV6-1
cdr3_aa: CASSVTIDYVEQFF